The clone carrying this T cell receptor beta chain was observed many times. Its target is unknown. Each CDR3 protein is one row after TCRdb ran MiXCR on the reads. The table includes about 310,000 distinct CDR3 sequences, just under 25% detected once. V shed 4 bases and J shed 14 bases, with 18 bases lying between them. This CDR3 has 14 residues. Germline CDR1 SGHTA, CDR2 FQGNSA. The data stem from a study of T cell repertoires in cytomegalovirus infection. Across the whole study: Based on public TCR beta signatures, there were indications of CMV infection and of a matching HLA type. General observations from the study: Within the response measured ex vivo, HLA-C-restricted CMV-specific TCR beta clonotypes were dominant.

Material: cultured PBMCs, obtained from culture after CMV antigen stimulation. This receptor was obtained from a human donor in good health (CMV status not recorded). Some clones in this sample may be carry-over from other donors' samples. This chain uses TRBV7-2 with TRBJ1-6, with D perhaps TRBD1 (5 bases). This CDR3 is CASSSGGMVKTLHF. The CDR3 DNA follows: TGTGCCAGCAGCTCGGGGGGAATGGTCAAGACCCTCCACTTT.